The clone carrying this T cell receptor beta chain has only a few counts. The data originate from a study of OX40 agonist ivuxolimab in advanced cancers. About the research overall: A mean age of approximately 60 years, range about 23 to 80, was recorded, and roughly 80% were male. Checkpoint inhibitors had been given previously to 40% of patients.

Sequenced by immunoSEQ multiplex PCR; TCRdb stores in-frame clones only, minus some. The sample consists of roughly 70,000 clones, approximately 81% of them appearing once. Germline V gives CDR1 MNHNS, CDR2 SASEGT. There are 16 residues in the CDR3. Trimming took off 2 bases at V and 0 bases at J, with 13 bases between the two ends. The source of this sequence is an adult with an advanced solid tumor such as melanoma, head and neck, liver or kidney cancer. The chain uses TRBV6-1 and TRBJ1-2, with D tentatively TRBD1 (6 bases). The sample was CD4+ or CD8+ T cells sorted from blood, taken in a trial of the OX40 agonist ivuxolimab. The CDR3 spells CASSERGGYANYGYTF. CDR3 nucleotides: TGTGCCAGCAGTGAAAGAGGGGGATACGCTAACTATGGCTACACCTTC.